These 21 T cell receptor beta chains were all obtained from the same sample, sequenced in a study of shared clonotypes between healthy human individuals (dated by TCRdb to 2020 to 2022). Library preparation used the immunoSEQ multiplex PCR assay. TCRdb took this table from immuneACCESS and kept in-frame rearrangements with V and J called. Such tables lack part of the clones; where checked against another copy, unresolved V genes explain under half of the gap, and the rest is unexplained. The sample yields about 490,000 clones; 65% to 80% were counted once. The top ten constitute roughly 12% of the sample. Source material: PBMCs. These TCRs come from a woman in her forties in good health. Some clones in this sample may be carry-over from other donors' samples.

The chain links TRBV10-2 to TRBJ2-5, with a tentative D call TRBD2 (6 bases). CDR1 is WSHSY and CDR2 is SAAADI in the germline V gene. The CDR3 extends over 13 amino acids. V was clipped by 6 bases and J by 0 bases, with 8 bases between them. The CDR3 DNA reads TGCGCCAGCAGGGGACTCGACCAAGAGACCCAGTACTTC. Translated, it gives CASRGLDQETQYF.

Turning to this clone: A read error is the likely source, as a far larger clone sits one nucleotide away. The J gene is TRBJ2-5, the V gene TRBV28, with D uncertain. The J call could be wrong; TRBJ2-7 is a better fit for the DNA end. The CDR3 contains 12 residues. Per germline, CDR1 MDHEN and CDR2 SYDVKM. The CDR3 nucleotides read TGTGCCAGCAGTCTCCAGAACTACGAGCAGTACTTC. Translation gives CASSLQNYEQYF.

This clone was observed a single time. The same CDR3 also results from other DNA sequences found in this sample. The chain recombines TRBV18 with TRBJ2-5; D is ambiguous. Per the germline V gene, CDR1 is KGHSH and CDR2 is LQKENI. The germline V and J ends were trimmed by 3 bases and 4 bases, with 9 bases remaining between them. This CDR3 is 13 amino acids long. In nucleotides, the CDR3 is TGTGCCAGCTCACCCCCCTCGGGAGAGACCCAGTACTTC. This sequence encodes CASSPPSGETQYF.

The V call is TRBV6-1, the J call TRBJ2-2; no clear D gene. V lost 5 bases, J lost 4 bases, and 14 bases lay in between. Germline V gene sequence: CDR1 MNHNS, CDR2 SASEGT. The CDR3 runs 15 residues. The DNA of the CDR3 is TGTGCCAGCAGTTCCCGATCCTCCATCACCGGGGAGCTGTTTTTT. As protein: CASSSRSSITGELFF.

The chain uses TRBV2 and TRBJ1-5; D remains ambiguous. This CDR3 has 13 amino acids. Per the germline V gene, CDR1 is SNHLY and CDR2 is FYNNEI. With 4 bases removed from V and 9 bases from J, the gap between germline ends came to 13 bases. The DNA for the CDR3 is TGTGCCAGCAGTGGTGAAGGAACTCGGCCCCAGCATTTT. Translating gives CASSGEGTRPQHF.

This clone was detected only once. The rearrangement joins TRBV28 to TRBJ2-1; D is perhaps TRBD1 or TRBD2 (5 bases each). Trimming stripped 5 bases from V and 7 bases from J, with 21 bases between. The CDR3 runs to 16 residues. CDR1 is MDHEN, CDR2 SYDVKM, per germline. In DNA, the CDR3 is TGTGCCAGCAGTACCCCTTTGGGGGACGGAAGTAATGAGCAGTTCTTC. Translating it yields CASSTPLGDGSNEQFF.

This chain links TRBV6-5 with TRBJ1-5, with D uncertain. This CDR3 has 13 residues. V gave up 2 bases and J gave up 0 bases, with 2 bases separating them. Germline V gives CDR1 MNHEY, CDR2 SVGAGI. DNA of the CDR3: TGTGCCAGCAGTTACAGTAGCAATCAGCCCCAGCATTTT. It is translated as CASSYSSNQPQHF.

With regard to this clone: In the same sample, other DNA sequences code for this CDR3. Here the CDR3 reads CASSIRTGNYEQYF. The DNA of the CDR3 is TGTGCCAGTAGTATAAGGACAGGCAACTACGAGCAGTACTTC. The rearrangement joins TRBV19 to TRBJ2-7; 7 bases line up with TRBD1. V shed 2 bases, J shed 3 bases, and the junction held 4 bases outside the gene matches. CDR1 LNHDA and CDR2 SQIVND come from the germline V gene (reference sequence). This CDR3 has 14 residues.

On this clone: The CDR3 ends on some other residue instead of the conserved phenylalanine or tryptophan, so this is likely a read error. V gene TRBV7-6 combines with J gene TRBJ1-1; no clear D gene. Germline V CDR1 and CDR2: SGHVS, FNYEAQ. The length of the CDR3 is 14 residues. Trimming cost V 1 base and J 1 base, with 7 bases left between them. The CDR3 nucleotides read TGTGCCAGCAGCTTAGAGGCGCCGAACACTGAAGCTTTCCTT. The encoded protein is CASSLEAPNTEAFL.

The chain links TRBV5-1 to TRBJ1-5; 7 bases are a match to TRBD1. Germline CDR1 is SGHRS and CDR2 is YFSETQ. Trimming at V came to 0 bases and at J to 10 bases, leaving 10 bases not matched to a gene. The CDR3 contains 15 residues. For the CDR3, the DNA is TGCGCCAGCAGCTTGGAGGGGGCCCAACATGGACCCCAGCATTTT. Protein: CASSLEGAQHGPQHF.

The V call is TRBV28, the J call TRBJ2-7; D ambiguous. This CDR3 has 14 residues. CDR1 and CDR2 from the germline V gene are MDHEN and SYDVKM. V dropped 7 bases and J dropped 6 bases, with 19 bases sitting between them. This chain's CDR3 is CASTPSPEMGEQYF. CDR3 nucleotides: TGTGCCAGCACCCCGAGCCCAGAAATGGGCGAGCAGTACTTC.

The rearrangement joins TRBV4-2 to TRBJ2-5; TRBD1 aligns across 7 bases. The germline V gene has CDR1 LGHNA and CDR2 YNFKEQ. J lost 2 bases, V lost 4 bases, and 7 bases had no gene match. The CDR3 spans 15 residues. DNA for the CDR3: TGTGCCAGCAGCCTCGACAGACAGGGACAAGAGACCCAGTACTTC. Translated: CASSLDRQGQETQYF.

As DNA, the CDR3 is TGTGCCAGTAGTGTACAGGCTTTGAACACCGGGGAGCTGTTTTTT. Its translation: CASSVQALNTGELFF. The chain is built from TRBV19 and TRBJ2-2; D might be TRBD1 (5 bases). The ends were cut back, 5 bases at V and 1 base at J, with 11 bases in the middle. The CDR3 covers 15 residues. Germline V gene lookup returns CDR1 LNHDA and CDR2 SQIVND (reference sequence).

The chain couples TRBV28 to TRBJ2-5; 15 bases are shared with TRBD2. The germline gives CDR1 MDHEN, CDR2 SYDVKM. The CDR3 is made up of 17 amino acids. J was trimmed by 4 bases and V by 4 bases; bases with no gene match: 7. CDR3 loop: CASSSARTSGRAETQYF. The DNA of the CDR3 is TGTGCCAGCAGTTCGGCGAGGACTAGCGGGAGGGCAGAGACCCAGTACTTC.

In DNA, the CDR3 is TGTGCCTGGAGTGTGCTAGGACAGGGGGCCCGGGAGCAGTACTTC. Its translation is CAWSVLGQGAREQYF. This chain joins TRBV30 and TRBJ2-7; 11 bases map to TRBD1. Germline V gene lookup returns CDR1 GTSNPN and CDR2 SVGIG (reference sequence). The V segment lost 0 bases and the J segment 7 bases; nucleotides outside the gene matches: 8. The CDR3 spans 15 residues. Full variable domain (outside the CDR3, taken from reference TRBV30 and TRBJ2-7): SQTIHQWPATLVQPVGSPLSLECTVEGTSNPNLYWYRQAAGRGLQLLFYSVGIGQISSEVPQNLSASRPQDRQFILSSKKLLLSDSGFYLCAWSVLGQGAREQYFGPGTRLTVT.

This clone was found once. The gene calls are TRBV30 and TRBJ2-1; 12 bases match TRBD2. CDR3 size: 16 residues. CDR1 is GTSNPN and CDR2 is SVGIG in the germline V gene (reference sequence). J was trimmed by 5 bases and V by 0 bases; bases with no gene match: 5. The CDR3 DNA follows: TGTGCCTGGAGTGTGCGTCGACTAGCGGGGGACAATGAGCAGTTCTTC. As protein: CAWSVRRLAGDNEQFF.

J is TRBJ1-2 and V is TRBV5-1; a weak D match, TRBD1 (5 bases). The V end lost 2 bases, the J end lost 1 base, and 12 bases lay between the germline ends. Per the germline V gene, CDR1 is SGHRS and CDR2 is YFSETQ. The CDR3 covers 15 residues. Here the CDR3 DNA reads TGCGCCAGCAGCTTCCAGGGCGAGGTTAACTATGGCTACACCTTC. It specifies CASSFQGEVNYGYTF.

In this sample, this clone turned up a few times. Other DNA sequences of this sample code for an identical CDR3. V usage is TRBV9 and J usage is TRBJ2-5; D is possibly TRBD2 (5 bases). From germline, CDR1 is SGDLS and CDR2 YYNGEE. The CDR3 totals 13 residues. The V end was cut by 1 base, the J end by 2 bases, with 6 bases between. In DNA form, the CDR3 reads TGTGCCAGCAGCGTATCGGGGCAAGAGACCCAGTACTTC. It specifies CASSVSGQETQYF.

This clone was detected once. The V gene is TRBV7-3, the J gene TRBJ2-5; the D is unclear. The germline gives CDR1 SGHTA, CDR2 FQGTGA. This CDR3 is 13 amino acids long. The germline V and J ends were trimmed by 3 bases and 4 bases, with 9 bases remaining between them. The CDR3 DNA sequence: TGTGCCAGCAGCTTTGGCAGGAGAGAGACCCAGTACTTC. This translates into CASSFGRRETQYF.

This sequence joins TRBV7-2 and TRBJ2-5, with 14 bases identical to TRBD2. The junction had 10 bases not matched to a gene; V was cut back by 2 bases and J by 5 bases. Germline V gives CDR1 SGHTA, CDR2 FQGNSA. The CDR3 has 18 amino acids. Here the CDR3 reads CASSLISSTSGRGETQYF. CDR3 bases: TGTGCCAGCAGCTTAATTTCGTCGACTAGCGGGAGGGGGGAGACCCAGTACTTC.

This chain links TRBV9 with TRBJ1-4, with D possibly being TRBD1 (6 bases). V was cut by 0 bases and J by 6 bases, with 12 bases left in between. Per germline, CDR1 SGDLS and CDR2 YYNGEE. The CDR3 consists of 15 residues. The CDR3 spells CASSVEGQGYEKLFF. CDR3 nucleotide sequence: TGTGCCAGCAGCGTAGAAGGGCAGGGGTATGAAAAACTGTTTTTT.